These 7 T cell receptor beta chains share one sample of origin, sequenced in a study of blood T cells in healthy people across ages. Through a sample-barcoded 5' primer and a J-beta primer mix, a second PCR was run for roughly 7 to 11 cycles. In TCRdb, the 5' RACE reads were re-called with MiXCR into one record per CDR3 protein. The top ten hold about 42% of the sample, which has 750,000 to 950,000 distinct CDR3 sequences, about 55% seen once. Sample: blood. Every receptor here comes from a man older than 75 in good health.

The genes are TRBV20-1 and TRBJ2-1; 8 bases line up with TRBD2. The CDR3 has 16 residues. CDR1 DFQATT and CDR2 SNEGSKA come from the germline V gene (reference sequence). The V and J ends lost 6 bases and 12 bases, in that order; junction bases with no gene match: 22. In nucleotides, the CDR3 is TGCAGTGCGACGGACTCAGAGCGGGGGAATGGAGATGGGCAGTTCTTC. Translated, it gives CSATDSERGNGDGQFF.

CDR3 sequence reads: CSGGQGNYGYTF. The CDR3 region has the DNA TGCAGCGGGGGACAGGGAAACTATGGCTACACCTTC. The V call is TRBV29-1, the J call TRBJ1-2, with 9 bases lining up with TRBD1. Germline V gene lookup returns CDR1 SQVTM and CDR2 ANQGSEA. V was clipped by 7 bases and J by 2 bases; unmatched bases: 2. This CDR3 comprises 12 residues.

The table lists this clonotype with a few counts. CDR3 in DNA: TGTGCCAGCAGTCGGCTGGGGGACAGCTATGGCTACACCTTC. It codes for CASSRLGDSYGYTF. V and J are TRBV12-3 or TRBV12-4 and TRBJ1-2, with TRBD1 matching 7 bases. The CDR3 has 14 amino acids. V gave up 5 bases and J gave up 4 bases; unmatched junction bases: 7.

The chain joins TRBV6-6 to TRBJ2-1; D is perhaps TRBD1 or TRBD2 (5 bases each). V was shortened by 3 bases and J by 6 bases, with 6 bases between the two germline ends. CDR3 size: 12 residues. Per germline, CDR1 MNHNY and CDR2 SVGAGI (reference sequence). The CDR3 DNA reads as TGTGCCAGCAGTTATGGGACCAATGAGCAGTTCTTC. It translates to CASSYGTNEQFF.

This clonotype was found a few times. This chain joins TRBV29-1 and TRBJ2-7, with 7 bases aligning to TRBD2. V was pared by 7 bases and J by 7 bases, with 13 bases of the junction left unmatched. The length of the CDR3 is 13 residues. The germline CDR1 and CDR2 sequences are SQVTM and ANQGSEA. CDR3 nucleotides: TGCAGCGGCAGTCCAGCGGGAAATGGGGAGCAGTACTTC. Its translation is CSGSPAGNGEQYF.

CDR3 bases: TGTGCCAGCAGCTTAGAGGTTAGAGCCGAGCAGTACTTC. Protein: CASSLEVRAEQYF. This chain links TRBV11-1 with TRBJ2-4; D unclear. The J call may not be correct, given that the DNA end is closer to TRBJ2-7. CDR3 size: 13 residues. CDR1 and CDR2 from the germline V gene are SGHAT and FQDESV (reference sequence).

The gene calls are TRBV6-4 and TRBJ2-5; D is tentatively TRBD1 or TRBD2 (5 bases each). This CDR3 has 18 amino acids. CDR1 is MRHNA and CDR2 is SNTAGT in the germline V gene. V was trimmed by 0 bases and J by 2 bases, leaving 19 bases between them. For the CDR3, the DNA is TGTGCCAGCAGTGACTCTTGGCCAAACAGGAGGCCACAAGAGACCCAGTACTTC. The encoded protein is CASSDSWPNRRPQETQYF.